The 30 T cell receptor beta chains presented below share a single source sample, sequenced in a study of Tregs in tolerant kidney transplant recipients. TCRdb's copy holds only in-frame clones and misses some; the assay was immunoSEQ multiplex PCR. This table has 90,000 or so clones, around 90% appearing once. The sample taken for sequencing was CD8+ T cells from blood. These receptors originate from a human donor in good health.

The V call is TRBV6-5, the J call TRBJ2-7; TRBD1 is a possible D gene (6 bases). From germline, CDR1 is MNHEY and CDR2 SVGAGI. V was clipped by 2 bases and J by 3 bases, with 11 bases between them. This CDR3 spans 14 amino acids. The CDR3 DNA follows: TGTGCCAGCAGTTACGCGGACAGCCTCTACGAGCAGTACTTC. It specifies CASSYADSLYEQYF.

CDR3 in DNA: TGTGCCAGCAGCTTAGCTCAGGGTTCGTACACTGAAGCTTTCTTT. Translating it yields CASSLAQGSYTEAFF. The chain combines TRBV7-9 with TRBJ1-1; a weak D match, TRBD1 (5 bases). Germline CDR1 is SEHNR and CDR2 is FQNEAQ (reference sequence). The CDR3 totals 15 residues. Trimming left V 0 bases short and J 3 bases short, with 11 bases between.

This sequence joins TRBV9 and TRBJ1-4, with unresolved D. The CDR3 spans 15 residues. The V gene lost 0 bases and the J gene lost 0 bases, with 6 bases spanning the gap. The germline V gene encodes CDR1 SGDLS and CDR2 YYNGEE. As DNA, the CDR3 is TGTGCCAGCAGCGTAGATTATTCAACTAATGAAAAACTGTTTTTT. It encodes CASSVDYSTNEKLFF.

This chain joins TRBV7-9 and TRBJ2-1; 9 bases match TRBD1. The CDR3 has 18 amino acids. V lost 4 bases and J lost 0; bases outside the gene matches: 10. Germline values: CDR1 SEHNR, CDR2 FQNEAQ (reference sequence). In DNA, the CDR3 is TGTGCCAGCAGCTGGATACAGGGGGCTAGGGGCTCCTACAATGAGCAGTTCTTC. It codes for CASSWIQGARGSYNEQFF.

The chain uses TRBV6-5 and TRBJ2-5; 12 bases match TRBD2. Germline CDR1 reads MNHEY; CDR2 reads SVGAGI. Unmatched junction bases numbered 6, after V lost 2 bases and J lost 5 bases. This CDR3 has 16 amino acids. The CDR3 protein is CASSYGTGTSGETQYF. The CDR3 nucleotides are TGTGCCAGCAGTTACGGGACCGGGACTAGCGGGGAGACCCAGTACTTC.

The chain couples TRBV11-2 to TRBJ2-5; 9 bases are a match to TRBD2. With 2 bases clipped from V and 4 bases from J, the junction kept 11 bases outside the gene matches. CDR1 is SGHAT, CDR2 FQNNGV, per germline. This CDR3 spans 17 amino acids. The CDR3 DNA reads as TGTGCCAGCAGCTTAAGGGGGCTAGCGGGATTGGGAGAGACCCAGTACTTC. Protein sequence: CASSLRGLAGLGETQYF.

The rearrangement joins TRBV2 to TRBJ2-7; tentatively, D is TRBD1 (5 bases). Trimming took off 1 base at V and 3 bases at J, with 7 bases between the two ends. This CDR3 region has 13 residues. Per the germline V gene, CDR1 is SNHLY and CDR2 is FYNNEI. The CDR3, as DNA: TGTGCCAGCAGTGAAGGGGGCAGCTACGAGCAGTACTTC. Its protein product is CASSEGGSYEQYF.

The CDR3 protein is CASSQDRGGSYEQYF. The CDR3 coding sequence is TGTGCCAGCAGCCAAGATCGGGGGGGCTCCTACGAGCAGTACTTC. The rearrangement links TRBV7-9 to TRBJ2-7; TRBD2 matches 8 bases. After removal of 5 bases from V and 0 bases from J, the junction contained 6 bases not matched to a gene. The CDR3 has 15 residues. Germline assignment: CDR1 SEHNR and CDR2 FQNEAQ (reference sequence).

The J gene is TRBJ2-7, the V gene TRBV5-4; 7 bases line up with TRBD1. Germline CDR1 is SGHNT and CDR2 is YYREEE (reference sequence). The junction had 6 bases not matched to a gene; V was cut back by 4 bases and J by 2 bases. The CDR3 extends over 14 amino acids. The DNA for the CDR3 is TGTGCCAGCAGCCTGGGACAGTCCGCCTACGAGCAGTACTTC. Amino acids: CASSLGQSAYEQYF.

This clone was counted between two and nine times. V usage is TRBV9 and J usage is TRBJ1-5; D gene uncertain. The CDR3 loop spans 14 amino acids. The ends were cut back, 3 bases at V and 0 bases at J, with 7 bases in the middle. Germline lookup yields CDR1 SGDLS and CDR2 YYNGEE. CDR3 DNA sequence: TGTGCCAGCAGCGAACCTTATAGCAATCAGCCCCAGCATTTT. It encodes CASSEPYSNQPQHF.

The V and J genes are TRBV5-4 and TRBJ2-3, with D hard to call. Trimming shortened V by 1 base and J by 4 bases, and 7 bases separated the two germline ends. CDR1 is SGHNT, CDR2 YYREEE, per germline (reference sequence). The CDR3 has 13 amino acids. CDR3 loop: CASSLLVADTQYF. The CDR3 region has the DNA TGTGCCAGCAGCTTGTTGGTTGCAGATACGCAGTATTTT.

The V and J genes are TRBV10-1 and TRBJ2-1; D call uncertain. V gave up 3 bases and J gave up 8 bases, with 14 bases separating them. The CDR3 runs 14 residues. Per germline, CDR1 WNHNN and CDR2 SYGVQD (reference sequence). CDR3 DNA sequence: TGCGCCAGCAGTGATTATAAGGGTGAGGATGAGCAGTTCTTC. This codes for CASSDYKGEDEQFF.

The chain couples TRBV19 to TRBJ1-2, with D perhaps TRBD1 (5 bases). The CDR3 is 13 residues long. Per germline, CDR1 LNHDA and CDR2 SQIVND (reference sequence). V gave up 7 bases and J gave up 3 bases, with 12 bases separating them. For the CDR3, the DNA is TGTGCCAGTATGGGGACTGCTGACTATGGCTACACCTTC. This sequence encodes CASMGTADYGYTF.

This chain links TRBV2 with TRBJ1-6; tentative D call: TRBD1 (5 bases). Per the germline V gene, CDR1 is SNHLY and CDR2 is FYNNEI. The V end was cut by 8 bases, the J end by 16 bases, with 12 bases between. The CDR3 is 10 amino acids. CDR3 in amino acids: CASLGTQLHF. Written as DNA, the CDR3 is TGTGCCAGCCTCGGGACTCAACTCCACTTT.

The chain employs TRBV5-4 and TRBJ2-5; 10 positions match TRBD1. V was pared by 4 bases and J by 4 bases, with 10 bases of the junction left unmatched. Germline V gene data show CDR1 as SGHNT and CDR2 as YYREEE (reference sequence). This CDR3 region has 16 residues. CDR3 bases: TGTGCCAGCAGCGACCGGGACAGGGGATCGGGAGAGACCCAGTACTTC. Translation: CASSDRDRGSGETQYF.

The gene calls are TRBV6-5 and TRBJ1-1; TRBD1 aligns across 8 bases. After removal of 7 bases from V and 7 bases from J, the junction contained 11 bases not matched to a gene. The CDR3 has 14 residues. Germline values: CDR1 MNHEY, CDR2 SVGAGI. In DNA, the CDR3 is TGTGCCAGCAACGAAGCCGGGACAGGACGTGAAGCTTTCTTT. Amino acid sequence: CASNEAGTGREAFF.

CDR3 residues: CASSLRLVQEQYF. For the CDR3, the DNA is TGTGCCAGCAGCTTAAGGCTCGTACAAGAGCAGTACTTC. The gene calls are TRBV13 and TRBJ2-7; D remains ambiguous. There are 13 residues in the CDR3. Trimming removed 2 bases at V and 7 bases at J, with 12 bases between. Germline-derived CDR1 and CDR2 are PRHDT and FYEKMQ (reference sequence).

The chain employs TRBV9 and TRBJ2-1, with D maybe TRBD2 (5 bases). Trimming removed 3 bases at V and 7 bases at J, with 8 bases between. Germline assignment: CDR1 SGDLS and CDR2 YYNGEE. The CDR3 sequence is 12 residues long. The CDR3 coding sequence is TGTGCCAGCAGCGCCCGAGGGAATGAGCAGTTCTTC. Its translation: CASSARGNEQFF.

The chain uses TRBV23-1 and TRBJ2-7, with 9 bases aligning to TRBD2. TRBV23-1 is filed as an ORF, its function uncertain. Trimming cost V 6 bases and J 6 bases; bases outside gene matches: 27. The CDR3 runs to 20 residues. DNA of the CDR3: TGCGCCAGCAGAAGCGGAAGTGGCGACGTCGTGAGTAGCGGGGGCGTCGAGCAGTACTTC. Protein product: CASRSGSGDVVSSGGVEQYF.

The V and J genes are TRBV5-4 and TRBJ2-1; D remains unclear. The germline V gene encodes CDR1 SGHNT and CDR2 YYREEE (reference sequence). The length of the CDR3 is 15 residues. The V end was cut by 1 base, the J end by 0 bases, with 8 bases between. The DNA for the CDR3 is TGTGCCAGCAGCTTGAGGTTCGACTCCTACAATGAGCAGTTCTTC. Amino acid sequence: CASSLRFDSYNEQFF.

The gene calls are TRBV10-3 and TRBJ2-7, with 8 bases matching TRBD1. V lost 7 bases and J lost 0; bases outside the gene matches: 5. Germline assignment: CDR1 ENHRY and CDR2 SYGVKD. CDR3 length: 14 residues. The CDR3 region has the DNA TGTGCCATCACTTCGACAGGGGCCTCCTACGAGCAGTACTTC. This gives the protein CAITSTGASYEQYF.

The chain carries TRBV7-8 and TRBJ2-7; D is uncertain. The V gene's germline CDR1 is SGHVS and CDR2 FQNEAQ. CDR3 size: 14 residues. Trimming shortened V by 4 bases and J by 4 bases, and 14 bases separated the two germline ends. CDR3 protein: CASSSHLAWYEQYF. CDR3 nucleotide sequence: TGTGCCAGCAGCTCTCACTTAGCCTGGTACGAGCAGTACTTC.

In this sample, this clone turned up once. The V gene is TRBV6-5, the J gene TRBJ2-1; D gene ambiguous. The V gene's germline CDR1 is MNHEY and CDR2 SVGAGI. V was pared by 8 bases and J by 2 bases, with 13 bases between. This CDR3 spans 14 amino acids. The DNA of the CDR3 is TGTGCCAGCCGAAGGGCAGCCACCTACAATGAGCAGTTCTTC. This sequence encodes CASRRAATYNEQFF.

The chain carries TRBV5-6 and TRBJ1-2; D gene ambiguous. The germline CDR1 and CDR2 sequences are SGHDT and YYEEEE. The CDR3 runs 13 residues. V lost 0 bases, J lost 3 bases, and 6 bases lay in between. The CDR3 region is CASSLGEYYGYTF. In DNA, the CDR3 is TGTGCCAGCAGCTTGGGAGAGTACTATGGCTACACCTTC.

The V call is TRBV25-1, the J call TRBJ2-2; D remains ambiguous. The germline V gene encodes CDR1 MGHDK and CDR2 SYGVNS. Trimming stripped 7 bases from V and 8 bases from J, with 8 bases between. This CDR3 has 11 amino acids. CDR3 nucleotide sequence: TGTGCCAGCACCGTCATGGGGGAGCTGTTTTTT. Translation gives CASTVMGELFF.

The chain recombines TRBV9 with TRBJ2-2; no clear D gene. CDR1 and CDR2 (germline): SGDLS, YYNGEE. With 0 bases removed from V and 2 bases from J, the gap between germline ends came to 11 bases. This CDR3 has 16 amino acids. This CDR3 is CASSVEFSANTGELFF. The DNA for the CDR3 is TGTGCCAGCAGCGTAGAATTCTCAGCTAACACCGGGGAGCTGTTTTTT.

The rearrangement uses TRBV9 and TRBJ1-1; D gene uncertain. Germline CDR1 SGDLS, CDR2 YYNGEE. V dropped 3 bases and J dropped 6 bases, with 6 bases sitting between them. The CDR3 is 11 amino acids. The CDR3 nucleotides are TGTGCCAGCAGCGGCGGGGCTGAAGCTTTCTTT. Translation: CASSGGAEAFF.

For this clone: The same CDR3 can be traced to other DNA sequences in this sample. The chain employs TRBV27 and TRBJ2-2; D might be TRBD1 (6 bases). The V gene's germline CDR1 is MNHEY and CDR2 SMNVEV (reference sequence). This CDR3 spans 16 amino acids. The V gene lost 2 bases and the J gene lost 2 bases, with 12 bases spanning the gap. The CDR3 DNA sequence: TGTGCCAGCAGTTTAAGCGCAGGGGCTAACACCGGGGAGCTGTTTTTT. It is translated as CASSLSAGANTGELFF.

The CDR3 nucleotides are TGCAGCGTTGAATGGCGGACGAACACCGGGGAGCTGTTTTTT. Amino acid sequence: CSVEWRTNTGELFF. The chain employs TRBV29-1 and TRBJ2-2, with unresolved D. Germline values: CDR1 SQVTM, CDR2 ANQGSEA. CDR3 length: 14 amino acids. V lost 2 bases to trimming and J lost 0 bases, with 7 bases between them.

The chain uses TRBV30 and TRBJ2-5; D unclear. From germline, CDR1 is GTSNPN and CDR2 SVGIG (reference sequence). The CDR3 is 12 residues long. Trimming shortened V by 4 bases and J by 1 base, and 7 bases separated the two germline ends. The CDR3 coding sequence is TGTGCCTGGAACTCTCTCCAAGAGACCCAGTACTTC. Translation gives CAWNSLQETQYF.